This T cell receptor (beta chain) was recorded in a study of Ad26.COV2.S vaccination and SARS-CoV-2 variants. A note on this clone: Its antigen remains unidentified.

Treatment of the sample: some 20 received Ad26.COV2.S at low or high dose, single or two shots; several received placebo; per-sample allocation not given. Specimens were obtained on day 63 following the first vaccine or placebo injection. Method: immunoSEQ multiplex PCR; TCRdb's copy keeps in-frame clones and lacks some. The table lists approximately 480,000 clones, around 85% of them singletons. General observations from the study: Non-spike TCR breadth showed similarity between vaccine and placebo recipients.

The CDR3 runs 14 residues. The V and J ends lost 5 bases and 0 bases respectively, with 10 bases between them. Germline assignment: CDR1 MDHEN and CDR2 SYDVKM. Sequenced material: peripheral blood, taken in a trial of Ad26.COV2.S vaccine versus placebo. The TCR was taken from a person between 18 and 60 years old who received the Ad26.COV2.S COVID-19 vaccine or a placebo. The chain uses TRBV28 and TRBJ1-1, with no clear D. DNA for the CDR3: TGTGCCAGCAGTCCCGACTGGATGAACACTGAAGCTTTCTTT. Protein: CASSPDWMNTEAFF.